The 22 T cell receptor beta chains below were found in one sample sequenced in a study of cytomegalovirus exposure and HLA in healthy donors. PCR primers comprised 60 Vbeta and 13 Jbeta primers. Libraries were prepared by immunoSEQ multiplex PCR; TCRdb keeps only in-frame clonotypes and omits some of them. The sample lists approximately 140,000 clones; 80% were seen once. The sequencing sample was made of PBMCs. Receptor source: a man aged 30 to 39 in good health and CMV-seronegative.

J is TRBJ1-1 and V is TRBV29-1; D unresolved. Germline CDR1 reads SQVTM; CDR2 reads ANQGSEA. The CDR3 has 14 amino acids. V lost 4 bases and J 0 bases, leaving 12 bases between the germline ends. This CDR3 reads CSVATQSMNTEAFF. The CDR3 region has the DNA TGCAGCGTTGCCACACAGTCCATGAACACTGAAGCTTTCTTT. Full variable domain (rest looked up from reference TRBV29-1 and TRBJ1-1): SAVISQKPSRDICQRGTSLTIQCQVDSQVTMMFWYRQQPGQSLTLIATANQGSEATYESGFVIDKFPISRPNLTFSTLTVSNMSPEDSSIYLCSVATQSMNTEAFFGQGTRLTVV.

This sequence joins TRBV15 and TRBJ1-2; D is ambiguous. The CDR3 is 12 amino acids. Germline values: CDR1 LNHNV, CDR2 YYDKDF (reference sequence). V was shortened by 4 bases and J by 8 bases, with 11 bases between the two germline ends. This CDR3 is CATSTPGDGYTF. For the CDR3, the DNA is TGTGCCACCAGCACGCCGGGAGACGGCTACACCTTC.

Judged by abundance, this clone is medium-sized. CDR3 protein: CASSQTGILDEQYF. CDR3 in DNA: TGTGCCAGCAGTCAAACGGGGATCCTGGACGAGCAGTACTTC. The chain is built from TRBV4-2 and TRBJ2-7; a weak D match, TRBD2 (5 bases). Per the germline V gene, CDR1 is LGHNA and CDR2 is YNFKEQ. V lost 6 bases and J lost 5, with 17 bases in between. The CDR3 has 14 residues.

V usage is TRBV7-9 and J usage is TRBJ2-1; tentatively, D is TRBD2 (5 bases). The CDR3 totals 13 residues. V dropped 1 base and J dropped 11 bases, with 12 bases sitting between them. Germline-derived CDR1 and CDR2 are SEHNR and FQNEAQ (reference sequence). The CDR3 sequence: CASSLVAPAKQFF. In DNA form, the CDR3 reads TGTGCCAGCAGCTTAGTAGCGCCGGCAAAGCAGTTCTTC.

This chain links TRBV6-1 with TRBJ1-1, with D unclear. This CDR3 region has 14 residues. Between the trimmed V and J ends, which lost 4 bases and 1 base, there was a span of 10 bases. Germline V gene data show CDR1 as MNHNS and CDR2 as SASEGT. The CDR3, as DNA: TGTGCCAGCAGTGCTACAGACCCGAACACTGAAGCTTTCTTT. It encodes CASSATDPNTEAFF.

The rearrangement joins TRBV11-2 to TRBJ1-1; D gene ambiguous. In germline, CDR1 is SGHAT, CDR2 FQNNGV. This CDR3 has 12 residues. V was trimmed by 3 bases and J by 3 bases, leaving 5 bases between them. The CDR3 nucleotides read TGTGCCAGCAGCTTGCAGGACACTGAAGCTTTCTTT. Translating gives CASSLQDTEAFF.

The CDR3 DNA is TGTGCCAGCAGTTACTCGATTAGCGTCTACGAGCAGTACTTC. This sequence encodes CASSYSISVYEQYF. The rearrangement joins TRBV6-5 to TRBJ2-7; D might be TRBD2 (5 bases). Germline V lookup: CDR1 MNHEY, CDR2 SVGAGI. The V gene lost 0 bases and the J gene lost 3 bases, with 9 bases spanning the gap. CDR3 size: 14 residues.

This clone was detected only a few times. This sequence joins TRBV5-6 and TRBJ1-1, with TRBD1 matching over 7 bases. The trim removed 4 bases at V and 1 base at J, leaving 7 bases unmatched. Germline lookup yields CDR1 SGHDT and CDR2 YYEEEE. This CDR3 has 15 amino acids. The CDR3 region has the DNA TGTGCCAGCAGCAAGTGGACAGGCAAGAACACTGAAGCTTTCTTT. Encoded protein: CASSKWTGKNTEAFF.

This chain uses TRBV10-2 with TRBJ1-5, with a weak D call TRBD1 (5 bases). V lost 0 bases and J 5 bases, leaving 26 bases between the germline ends. This CDR3 region has 20 residues. Germline-derived CDR1 and CDR2 are WSHSY and SAAADI. The DNA of the CDR3 is TGCGCCAGCAGTGAGTCTCTGGAGCGGGGACGAATCAAGGTCGATCAGCCCCAGCATTTT. Amino acid sequence: CASSESLERGRIKVDQPQHF.

This clone was picked up one time. The rearrangement links TRBV30 to TRBJ2-1; tentative D call: TRBD1 (5 bases). With 2 bases removed from V and 7 bases from J, the gap between germline ends came to 15 bases. Per germline, CDR1 GTSNPN and CDR2 SVGIG (reference sequence). CDR3 length: 14 residues. The CDR3 coding sequence is TGTGCCTGGAGTAGGAGTCAGGGTAAGAATGAGCAGTTCTTC. This codes for CAWSRSQGKNEQFF.

Details on this clone: At one end the junction does not follow the germline gene, possibly because of a read error. The genes are TRBV2 and TRBJ2-7; 7 bases fit TRBD1. This CDR3 is 10 amino acids long. Germline CDR1 SNHLY, CDR2 FYNNEI. CDR3 bases: TGTGCCAGCAAAAGGGGGACAGCGATCTTC. Protein sequence: CASKRGTAIF.

The gene calls are TRBV6-1 and TRBJ1-5; maybe TRBD1 (5 bases). This CDR3 is built from 14 residues. CDR1 is MNHNS, CDR2 SASEGT, per germline. V was cut by 4 bases and J by 7 bases, with 14 bases left in between. The CDR3 loop is CASSVPGRGQPQHF. The CDR3 DNA follows: TGTGCCAGCAGTGTGCCGGGACGGGGGCAGCCCCAGCATTTT.

The V call is TRBV6-5, the J call TRBJ1-1; no clear D gene. Trimming cost V 0 bases and J 1 base, with 6 bases left between them. This CDR3 is 14 amino acids long. Germline V gives CDR1 MNHEY, CDR2 SVGAGI. CDR3 nucleotide sequence: TGTGCCAGCAGTTACTCGCGGGGGAACACTGAAGCTTTCTTT. This codes for CASSYSRGNTEAFF.

This clone was seen only once. This rearrangement joins TRBV10-1 to TRBJ2-7; D is uncertain. The V end lost 0 bases, the J end lost 2 bases, and 11 bases lay between the germline ends. This CDR3 has 15 residues. Germline lookup yields CDR1 WNHNN and CDR2 SYGVQD (reference sequence). Here the CDR3 DNA reads TGCGCCAGCAGTGAGTCTGCGGATTCAACCTACGAGCAGTACTTC. Its translation is CASSESADSTYEQYF.

Regarding this clone: Germline is not matched at one junction end, which may reflect a read error. The chain carries TRBV29-1 and TRBJ1-2; TRBD1 might be the D (5 bases). The germline V gene encodes CDR1 SQVTM and CDR2 ANQGSEA. The CDR3 runs to 13 residues. The CDR3 coding sequence is TGCAGCGTTGAAGATCGGGGGGACTATGGCTACCCCTTC. Its protein product is CSVEDRGDYGYPF. Combining the CDR3 with reference TRBV29-1 and TRBJ1-2 gives the whole variable domain SAVISQKPSRDICQRGTSLTIQCQVDSQVTMMFWYRQQPGQSLTLIATANQGSEATYESGFVIDKFPISRPNLTFSTLTVSNMSPEDSSIYLCSVEDRGDYGYPFGSGTRLTVV.

V and J are TRBV5-1 and TRBJ1-1; D ambiguous. Per the germline V gene, CDR1 is SGHRS and CDR2 is YFSETQ. Trimming shortened V by 6 bases and J by 4 bases, and 13 bases separated the two germline ends. CDR3 length: 13 residues. The CDR3 here is CASTGLEGTEAFF. In DNA form, the CDR3 reads TGCGCCAGCACCGGGTTGGAAGGCACTGAAGCTTTCTTT.

V is TRBV9 and J is TRBJ2-7; 8 bases fit TRBD1. Losses at the gene ends were 4 bases for V and 5 bases for J; bases not matched to a gene: 5. The germline V gene encodes CDR1 SGDLS and CDR2 YYNGEE. The CDR3 extends over 13 amino acids. Here the CDR3 DNA reads TGTGCCAGCAGCTCAGGACAGGGAAACGAGCAGTACTTC. As protein: CASSSGQGNEQYF.

The gene calls are TRBV7-3 and TRBJ1-2; no reliable D call. CDR3 size: 13 residues. CDR1 is SGHTA and CDR2 is FQGTGA in the germline V gene. The V gene lost 1 base and the J gene lost 8 bases, with 11 bases spanning the gap. The CDR3 bases are TGTGCCAGCAGCTTAAACGGGTTGGAAGGCTACACCTTC. Its translation is CASSLNGLEGYTF.

The chain joins TRBV29-1 to TRBJ1-4; 7 bases are shared with TRBD1. The V gene end was trimmed by 6 bases and the J gene end by 4 bases; junction bases not matched to a gene: 5. The CDR3 covers 13 residues. CDR1 and CDR2 (germline): SQVTM, ANQGSEA. CDR3 in DNA: TGCAGCGTCAAGACAGGGAGTAATGAAAAACTGTTTTTT. Translating it yields CSVKTGSNEKLFF.

The J gene is TRBJ1-5, the V gene TRBV19; D is uncertain. The V gene's germline CDR1 is LNHDA and CDR2 SQIVND (reference sequence). Trimming removed 0 bases from V and 2 bases from J, with 8 bases in between. The CDR3 spans 15 residues. For the CDR3, the DNA is TGTGCCAGTAGTATAGATCAGCGGGGCAATCAGCCCCAGCATTTT. Protein product: CASSIDQRGNQPQHF.

As DNA, the CDR3 is TGTGCCAGCAGTTCGCTACCCCACCAGGGGGGCGTCTCCTACGAGCAGTACTTC. As protein: CASSSLPHQGGVSYEQYF. The chain is built from TRBV27 and TRBJ2-7, with D maybe TRBD1 (7 bases). CDR3 length: 18 residues. V was pared by 4 bases and J by 0 bases, with 22 bases between. Germline V lookup: CDR1 MNHEY, CDR2 SMNVEV (reference sequence).

The sample holds a few counts of this clone. This rearrangement joins TRBV6-1 to TRBJ2-2, with 7 bases aligning to TRBD1. Trimming removed 3 bases from V and 2 bases from J; junction bases left unmatched: 3. There are 15 residues in the CDR3. The germline gives CDR1 MNHNS, CDR2 SASEGT. CDR3 sequence: CASSEGQINTGELFF. CDR3 nucleotides: TGTGCCAGCAGTGAGGGACAGATCAACACCGGGGAGCTGTTTTTT.